Below, 3 T cell receptor beta chains from the same sample are listed, as sequenced in a study of shared clonotypes between healthy human individuals. This table comes from immunoSEQ multiplex PCR, and its TCRdb copy is limited to in-frame clones, with some not included. The sample yields roughly 2.4 million clones, around 95% seen once. Sequenced: naive CD4+ T cells sorted from blood. Described subset: CD45RA+ positively selected. These receptors came from a man between 18 and 29 years old in good health.

This clone appeared once. V gene TRBV7-8 combines with J gene TRBJ1-1; D is unresolved. Germline V gene data show CDR1 as SGHVS and CDR2 as FQNEAQ. With 2 bases removed from V and 7 bases from J, the gap between germline ends came to 8 bases. This CDR3 has 12 amino acids. The CDR3 DNA reads as TGTGCCAGCAGCTTACCGGGCGGTGAAGCTTTCTTT. The encoded protein is CASSLPGGEAFF.

This chain connects TRBV5-1 to TRBJ1-6; D remains unclear. The germline V and J ends were trimmed by 0 bases and 7 bases, with 11 bases remaining between them. Germline V CDR1 and CDR2: SGHRS, YFSETQ. The CDR3 runs to 15 residues. The CDR3 loop is CASSLDTGGNSPLHF. The CDR3 DNA follows: TGCGCCAGCAGCTTGGACACGGGTGGGAATTCACCCCTCCACTTT.

The chain carries TRBV9 and TRBJ2-1; the D is unclear. CDR3 length: 14 amino acids. V was clipped by 0 bases and J by 2 bases, with 6 bases between them. Per the germline V gene, CDR1 is SGDLS and CDR2 is YYNGEE. This chain's CDR3 is CASSVGFAYNEQFF. The CDR3 coding sequence is TGTGCCAGCAGCGTAGGGTTTGCCTACAATGAGCAGTTCTTC. The full variable domain, its missing parts supplied by reference TRBV9 and TRBJ2-1, is DSGVTQTPKHLITATGQRVTLRCSPRSGDLSVYWYQQSLDQGLQFLIQYYNGEERAKGNILERFSAQQFPDLHSELNLSSLELGDSALYFCASSVGFAYNEQFFGPGTRLTVL.